The rows below give T cell receptor beta chains drawn from one sample of a study of blood T cells in healthy people across ages. TCRdb analysed the 5' RACE reads with MiXCR anew, one entry per CDR3 protein. Of approximately 880,000 distinct CDR3 sequences in the sample, approximately 49% were seen once. The sequenced sample was blood. These receptor sequences come from a man between 25 and 39 years old in good health. Each CDR3 is given with its conserved first and last residue. D genes are given only for firm matches. Size values are once, few and many counts, or a class for expanded clones, and some rows have none.

abundance	j_gene	v_gene	d_gene	CDR3aa	CDR3nt
-	TRBJ2-7	TRBV9	-	CAGSVVGTSYEQYF	TGTGCCGGCAGCGTAGTAGGAACCTCCTACGAGCAGTACTTC
few	TRBJ2-5	TRBV5-1	TRBD1	CASSLMAKGQGKETQYF	TGCGCCAGCAGCTTAATGGCTAAGGGACAGGGAAAAGAGACCCAGTACTTC
many	TRBJ2-3	TRBV6-1	TRBD2	CASRSLPHLAGGSPSTDTQYF	TGTGCCAGCAGGAGCCTCCCGCATCTAGCGGGGGGGAGCCCTAGCACAGATACGCAGTATTTT
once	TRBJ1-1	TRBV13	-	CASSLKPFEAFF	TGTGCCAGCAGCTTGAAACCGTTTGAAGCTTTCTTT
-	TRBJ2-3	TRBV24-1	TRBD2	CATSGPGLAGSTDTQYF	TGTGCCACCAGCGGCCCCGGACTAGCGGGGAGCACAGATACGCAGTATTTT
-	TRBJ2-3	TRBV4-2	-	CASSQVQEGTDTQYF	TGTGCCAGCAGCCAAGTTCAGGAGGGTACAGATACGCAGTATTTT
few	TRBJ2-7	TRBV7-9	TRBD1	CASSSTGQGKKQYF	TGTGCCAGCAGCTCGACTGGACAGGGAAAAAAGCAGTACTTC
-	TRBJ2-7	TRBV20-1	TRBD2	CSAKGTSAYEQYF	TGCAGTGCTAAAGGGACTAGCGCCTACGAGCAGTACTTC
many	TRBJ2-7	TRBV28	TRBD1	CASSHITGTDSYEQYF	TGTGCCAGCAGTCACATCACCGGGACAGACTCCTACGAGCAGTACTTC
-	TRBJ1-2	TRBV29-1	-	CSGRQGHGYTF	TGCAGCGGGCGGCAGGGTCATGGCTACACCTTC
-	TRBJ1-1	TRBV28	-	CASSTTWRGNTEAFF	TGTGCCAGCAGTACCACATGGAGGGGGAACACTGAAGCTTTCTTT
many	TRBJ2-1	TRBV7-3	TRBD2	CASSSSGESYNEQFF	TGTGCCAGCAGCAGCAGCGGGGAATCCTACAATGAGCAGTTCTTC
-	TRBJ2-7	TRBV13	-	CASSLSYAYEQYF	TGTGCCAGCAGCCTTTCATATGCTTACGAGCAGTACTTC
-	TRBJ1-5	TRBV3-1	-	CASSQGPFNQPQHF	TGTGCCAGCAGTCAGGGTCCCTTTAATCAGCCCCAGCATTTT
-	TRBJ2-6	TRBV6-5	-	CASSYSWQRTHAGANVLTF	TGTGCCAGCAGTTACTCGTGGCAGAGAACCCACGCTGGGGCCAACGTCCTGACTTTC
few	TRBJ2-5	TRBV6-5	-	CASSYSSGEQETQYF	TGTGCCAGCAGTTACTCGTCAGGAGAGCAAGAGACCCAGTACTTC
-	TRBJ2-3	TRBV30	TRBD2	CAWRSGAGRDTQYF	TGTGCCTGGAGGAGCGGGGCGGGAAGAGATACGCAGTATTTT
-	TRBJ2-1	TRBV29-1	-	CSVVPGTHNEQFF	TGCAGCGTTGTCCCGGGCACACACAATGAGCAGTTCTTC
-	TRBJ2-7	TRBV20-1	-	CSASPGQFGERDYEQYF	TGCAGTGCTAGCCCCGGACAGTTCGGCGAAAGGGACTACGAGCAGTACTTC
-	TRBJ1-4	TRBV6-1	-	CATKSGATNEKLFF	TGTGCCACCAAATCCGGGGCGACAAATGAAAAACTGTTTTTT
-	TRBJ1-4	TRBV3-1	TRBD1	CASSQDRAGGRDEKLFF	TGTGCCAGCAGCCAAGATCGGGCAGGGGGACGGGACGAAAAACTGTTTTTT
-	TRBJ2-3	TRBV28	-	CASSFTRSSVNTDTQYF	TGTGCCAGCAGTTTTACCAGGTCCTCGGTGAACACAGATACGCAGTATTTT
-	TRBJ1-6	TRBV3-1	-	CASSQEGAGFGSPLHF	TGTGCCAGCAGCCAAGAGGGGGCAGGGTTTGGATCACCCCTCCACTTT
-	TRBJ1-2	TRBV21-1	-	CASSNWDSAYYGYTF	TGTGCCAGCAGCAATTGGGACAGCGCCTACTATGGCTACACCTTC
-	TRBJ2-1	TRBV28	-	CASRETGYYNEQFF	TGTGCCAGCAGGGAGACAGGCTACTACAATGAGCAGTTCTTC
-	TRBJ1-6	TRBV5-1	TRBD1	CASSFRDRGPSPLHF	TGCGCCAGCAGCTTCCGGGACAGGGGCCCTTCACCCCTCCACTTT
-	TRBJ1-5	TRBV4-3	-	CASSQEGGDPQHF	TGCGCCAGCAGCCAAGAGGGAGGGGACCCCCAGCATTTT